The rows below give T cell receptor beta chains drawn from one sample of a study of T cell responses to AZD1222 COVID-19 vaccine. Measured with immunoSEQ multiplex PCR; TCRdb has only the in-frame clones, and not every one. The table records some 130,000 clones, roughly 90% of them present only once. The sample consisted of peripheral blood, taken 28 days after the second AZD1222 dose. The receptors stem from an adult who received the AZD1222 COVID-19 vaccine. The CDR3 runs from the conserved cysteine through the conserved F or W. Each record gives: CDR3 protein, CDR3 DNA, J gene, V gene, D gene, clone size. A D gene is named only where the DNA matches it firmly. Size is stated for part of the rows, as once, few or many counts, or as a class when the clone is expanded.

CDR3: CASSLVLTSMNTEAFF
DNA: TGTGCCAGCAGCTTGGTCCTGACATCGATGAACACTGAAGCTTTCTTT
J: TRBJ1-1
V: TRBV5-8
D: NA
size: NA

CDR3: CASSYVGHYGYTF
DNA: TGTGCCAGCTCCTACGTGGGGCACTATGGCTACACCTTC
J: TRBJ1-2
V: TRBV2
D: NA
size: NA

CDR3: CASSRTWDSYGYTF
DNA: TGCGCCAGCAGCCGCACCTGGGACAGCTATGGCTACACCTTC
J: TRBJ1-2
V: TRBV5-1
D: TRBD1
size: NA

CDR3: CASSFGAEAFF
DNA: TGTGCCAGCAGTTTCGGCGCTGAAGCTTTCTTT
J: TRBJ1-1
V: TRBV27
D: NA
size: NA

CDR3: CASSFRTQGSYNEQFF
DNA: TGTGCCAGCAGTTTTAGAACCCAGGGGTCCTACAATGAGCAGTTCTTC
J: TRBJ2-1
V: TRBV28
D: NA
size: NA

CDR3: CASSLGTRNEQFF
DNA: TGTGCCAGCAGCTTAGGGACGAGGAATGAGCAGTTCTTC
J: TRBJ2-1
V: TRBV7-6
D: NA
size: NA

CDR3: CASSRRDGEKLFF
DNA: TGTGCCAGTTCCCGACGGGACGGTGAAAAACTGTTTTTT
J: TRBJ1-4
V: TRBV19
D: NA
size: NA

CDR3: CASSFGGAGELFF
DNA: TGTGCCAGCAGCTTTGGAGGGGCTGGGGAGCTGTTTTTT
J: TRBJ2-2
V: TRBV5-6
D: NA
size: NA

CDR3: CASSQSSASSYNEQFF
DNA: TGTGCCAGCAGCCAAAGCTCAGCAAGCTCCTACAATGAGCAGTTCTTC
J: TRBJ2-1
V: TRBV7-2
D: NA
size: NA

CDR3: CASSKTGGTEAFF
DNA: TGCGCCAGCAGCAAGACAGGGGGAACTGAAGCTTTCTTT
J: TRBJ1-1
V: TRBV5-1
D: TRBD1
size: NA

CDR3: CASSTPGRPYSYTF
DNA: TGTGCCAGTAGTACCCCCGGGAGGCCTTATAGCTACACCTTC
J: TRBJ1-2
V: TRBV19
D: NA
size: NA

CDR3: CSALGTEAFF
DNA: TGCAGTGCCTTAGGGACTGAAGCTTTCTTT
J: TRBJ1-1
V: TRBV20-1
D: NA
size: NA

CDR3: CASSRTSGSNSGNEQFF
DNA: TGCGCCAGCAGCCGTACTAGCGGGAGTAATAGTGGGAATGAGCAGTTCTTC
J: TRBJ2-1
V: TRBV5-1
D: TRBD2
size: NA

CDR3: CASSLRTSGNNEQFF
DNA: TGTGCCAGCAGTTTACGGACTAGCGGGAACAATGAGCAGTTCTTC
J: TRBJ2-1
V: TRBV27
D: TRBD2
size: once

CDR3: CASSLVGGDGTEAFF
DNA: TGTGCCAGCAGCTTAGTGGGAGGGGACGGCACTGAAGCTTTCTTT
J: TRBJ1-1
V: TRBV7-2
D: NA
size: NA

CDR3: CASSSHEGSGSNEQFF
DNA: TGTGCCAGCAGCTCACACGAGGGTAGCGGGAGTAACGAGCAGTTCTTC
J: TRBJ2-1
V: TRBV11-3
D: TRBD2
size: NA

CDR3: CASSGPGQLGYGYTF
DNA: TGTGCCAGCAGCGGCCCGGGACAGCTTGGATATGGCTACACCTTC
J: TRBJ1-2
V: TRBV7-9
D: TRBD1
size: NA

CDR3: CASSQYDRGYEQYF
DNA: TGCGCCAGCAGCCAGTACGACAGGGGTTACGAGCAGTACTTC
J: TRBJ2-7
V: TRBV4-3
D: TRBD1
size: NA

CDR3: CASSAPPTYEQYF
DNA: TGTGCCAGCAGTGCTCCCCCGACCTACGAGCAGTACTTC
J: TRBJ2-7
V: TRBV2
D: NA
size: NA

CDR3: CASSWDFTDTQYF
DNA: TGCGCCAGCAGCTGGGACTTCACAGATACGCAGTATTTT
J: TRBJ2-3
V: TRBV5-1
D: NA
size: NA

CDR3: CASSPSISGGYTF
DNA: TGTGCCAGCTCACCGAGCATTTCTGGCGGCTACACCTTC
J: TRBJ1-2
V: TRBV18
D: NA
size: NA

CDR3: CASSRQGITYEQYF
DNA: TGTGCCAGCAGCAGACAGGGAATCACCTACGAGCAGTACTTC
J: TRBJ2-7
V: TRBV7-2
D: TRBD1
size: NA

CDR3: CASSLERGGGSEQYF
DNA: TGTGCCAGCAGCTTAGAGAGGGGTGGCGGGAGCGAGCAGTACTTC
J: TRBJ2-7
V: TRBV7-8
D: TRBD2
size: NA

CDR3: CASSRQGGPIEKLFF
DNA: TGTGCCAGCAGTCGGCAGGGGGGCCCTATTGAAAAACTGTTTTTT
J: TRBJ1-4
V: TRBV27
D: TRBD1
size: once

CDR3: CASRGGTEAFF
DNA: TGTGCCAGCAGGGGAGGGACTGAAGCTTTCTTT
J: TRBJ1-1
V: TRBV28
D: NA
size: NA

CDR3: CASSLNIKRDSPYNEQFF
DNA: TGTGCCAGCAGTTTGAATATTAAGCGGGATTCACCCTACAATGAGCAGTTCTTC
J: TRBJ2-1
V: TRBV28
D: TRBD2
size: NA

CDR3: CASSLASGNTEAFF
DNA: TGCGCCAGCAGCTTGGCCTCAGGGAACACTGAAGCTTTCTTT
J: TRBJ1-1
V: TRBV5-1
D: NA
size: NA

CDR3: CASRFGLAGGEDEQYF
DNA: TGTGCCAGCAGATTTGGACTAGCGGGAGGAGAGGACGAGCAGTACTTC
J: TRBJ2-7
V: TRBV7-8
D: TRBD2
size: few

CDR3: CASSLAPATAGTEAFF
DNA: TGTGCCAGCAGCTTAGCCCCAGCGACGGCAGGGACTGAAGCTTTCTTT
J: TRBJ1-1
V: TRBV7-2
D: NA
size: NA

CDR3: CASSADVGSEQYF
DNA: TGTGCCAGCAGCGCCGATGTAGGGTCCGAGCAGTACTTC
J: TRBJ2-7
V: TRBV9
D: NA
size: NA

CDR3: CASSLDGEATEAFF
DNA: TGCGCCAGCAGCCTCGACGGAGAGGCCACTGAAGCTTTCTTT
J: TRBJ1-1
V: TRBV5-1
D: NA
size: NA

CDR3: CASSLGQGGNEKLFF
DNA: TGTGCCAGCAGCTTGGGACAGGGGGGGAATGAAAAACTGTTTTTT
J: TRBJ1-4
V: TRBV7-2
D: TRBD1
size: NA

CDR3: CAISATLNTEAFF
DNA: TGTGCCATCAGTGCCACCCTGAACACTGAAGCTTTCTTT
J: TRBJ1-1
V: TRBV10-3
D: NA
size: NA

CDR3: CASSLAGWREVGNEQFF
DNA: TGTGCCAGCAGCTTAGCAGGTTGGCGGGAGGTGGGCAATGAGCAGTTCTTC
J: TRBJ2-1
V: TRBV7-7
D: TRBD2
size: NA

CDR3: CASSLDKGVGYTF
DNA: TGTGCCAGCAGCTTAGATAAGGGTGTCGGCTACACCTTC
J: TRBJ1-2
V: TRBV7-2
D: NA
size: few

CDR3: CASSLSGHRLANYGYTF
DNA: TGTGCCAGCAGCTTATCGGGACACCGTCTGGCTAACTATGGCTACACCTTC
J: TRBJ1-2
V: TRBV5-4
D: NA
size: NA

CDR3: CASIQDRGFEKLFF
DNA: TGTGCCAGCATTCAGGACAGGGGATTTGAAAAACTGTTTTTT
J: TRBJ1-4
V: TRBV28
D: TRBD1
size: NA

CDR3: CASSLAPGTREAFF
DNA: TGCGCCAGCAGCTTGGCCCCCGGGACCCGTGAAGCTTTCTTT
J: TRBJ1-1
V: TRBV5-1
D: NA
size: NA

CDR3: CASSVQTDYEQYF
DNA: TGTGCCAGCAGCGTTCAGACGGACTACGAGCAGTACTTC
J: TRBJ2-7
V: TRBV9
D: NA
size: NA

CDR3: CASRTRTSRTGEVGYTF
DNA: TGTGCCAGTAGAACCAGAACCAGTAGGACAGGGGAGGTGGGCTACACCTTC
J: TRBJ1-2
V: TRBV19
D: TRBD1
size: NA

CDR3: CASSLGGTDTQYF
DNA: TGTGCCAGCAGCTTAGGGGGCACAGATACGCAGTATTTT
J: TRBJ2-3
V: TRBV7-2
D: NA
size: NA

CDR3: CASSRQGNTGELFF
DNA: TGCGCCAGCAGCCGACAGGGCAACACCGGGGAGCTGTTTTTT
J: TRBJ2-2
V: TRBV5-1
D: TRBD1
size: once

CDR3: CASSFHQGWNQPQHF
DNA: TGTGCCAGCAGTTTCCATCAGGGTTGGAATCAGCCCCAGCATTTT
J: TRBJ1-5
V: TRBV28
D: NA
size: NA

CDR3: CASSPRGLASHEQYF
DNA: TGTGCCAGCAGCCCCCGGGGACTAGCTTCCCACGAGCAGTACTTC
J: TRBJ2-7
V: TRBV28
D: TRBD2
size: NA

CDR3: CASSAKGEGAPGSGANVLTF
DNA: TGTGCCAGCAGCGCAAAGGGGGAAGGGGCTCCCGGCTCTGGGGCCAACGTCCTGACTTTC
J: TRBJ2-6
V: TRBV9
D: NA
size: once

CDR3: CASSLRNPGTENTEAFF
DNA: TGTGCCAGCAGCCTGAGGAACCCCGGGACGGAGAACACTGAAGCTTTCTTT
J: TRBJ1-1
V: TRBV21-1
D: NA
size: NA

CDR3: CATSRIGSYEQYF
DNA: TGTGCCACCAGCAGAATTGGCTCCTACGAGCAGTACTTC
J: TRBJ2-7
V: TRBV15
D: NA
size: NA

CDR3: CASSLGSSVGTDTQYF
DNA: TGTGCCAGCAGCTTAGGAAGTAGTGTAGGCACAGATACGCAGTATTTT
J: TRBJ2-3
V: TRBV7-3
D: NA
size: NA

CDR3: CASSPRWAGSTNTGELFF
DNA: TGTGCCAGCAGCCCACGGTGGGCGGGATCCACAAACACCGGGGAGCTGTTTTTT
J: TRBJ2-2
V: TRBV7-6
D: NA
size: NA

CDR3: CSASSAGTGDEKLFF
DNA: TGCAGTGCTAGTTCCGCCGGGACAGGGGATGAAAAACTGTTTTTT
J: TRBJ1-4
V: TRBV20-1
D: TRBD1
size: NA

CDR3: CASSTTRNTEAFF
DNA: TGTGCCAGCAGCACTACCCGGAACACTGAAGCTTTCTTT
J: TRBJ1-1
V: TRBV7-2
D: NA
size: few

CDR3: CASSHLGDRGYGYTF
DNA: TGCGCCAGCAGCCACCTGGGGGACAGAGGGTATGGCTACACCTTC
J: TRBJ1-2
V: TRBV4-3
D: TRBD1
size: NA

CDR3: CASRLLASTDTQYF
DNA: TGTGCAAGTCGCTTGTTAGCCTCCACAGATACGCAGTATTTT
J: TRBJ2-3
V: TRBV12-2
D: NA
size: NA

CDR3: CAWSVLGNGYTF
DNA: TGTGCCTGGAGTGTACTTGGGAATGGCTACACCTTC
J: TRBJ1-2
V: TRBV30
D: NA
size: NA

CDR3: CATSTNQPQHF
DNA: TGTGCCACCAGTACTAATCAGCCCCAGCATTTT
J: TRBJ1-5
V: TRBV24-1
D: NA
size: NA

CDR3: CASSIAQRGTYNEQFF
DNA: TGCGCCAGCAGCATAGCCCAGCGGGGGACCTACAATGAGCAGTTCTTC
J: TRBJ2-1
V: TRBV5-1
D: TRBD2
size: once

CDR3: CASLPSGRFDEQYF
DNA: TGTGCCAGCCTCCCCAGTGGGAGGTTCGACGAGCAGTACTTC
J: TRBJ2-7
V: TRBV28
D: NA
size: NA

CDR3: CASSLQGTGSGNTIYF
DNA: TGTGCCAGCAGCTTACAGGGGACAGGGTCTGGAAACACCATATATTTT
J: TRBJ1-3
V: TRBV7-2
D: TRBD1
size: NA

CDR3: CASFTGNTEAFF
DNA: TGTGCCAGCTTTACAGGGAACACTGAAGCTTTCTTT
J: TRBJ1-1
V: TRBV28
D: NA
size: NA

CDR3: CASSLLYRGSGNTIYF
DNA: TGTGCCAGCAGTTTACTTTACAGGGGATCTGGAAACACCATATATTTT
J: TRBJ1-3
V: TRBV6-5
D: TRBD1
size: NA